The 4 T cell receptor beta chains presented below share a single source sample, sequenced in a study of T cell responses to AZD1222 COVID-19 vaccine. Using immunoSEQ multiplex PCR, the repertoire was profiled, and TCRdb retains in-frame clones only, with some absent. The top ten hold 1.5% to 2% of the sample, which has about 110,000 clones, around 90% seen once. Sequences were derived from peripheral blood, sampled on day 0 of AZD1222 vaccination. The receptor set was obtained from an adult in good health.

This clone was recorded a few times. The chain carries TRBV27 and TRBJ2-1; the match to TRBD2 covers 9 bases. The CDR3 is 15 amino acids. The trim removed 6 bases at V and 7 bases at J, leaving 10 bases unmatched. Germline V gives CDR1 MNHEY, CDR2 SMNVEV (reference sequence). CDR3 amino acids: CASSTGLATINEQFF. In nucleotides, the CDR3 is TGTGCCAGCAGCACGGGACTAGCCACAATTAATGAGCAGTTCTTC.

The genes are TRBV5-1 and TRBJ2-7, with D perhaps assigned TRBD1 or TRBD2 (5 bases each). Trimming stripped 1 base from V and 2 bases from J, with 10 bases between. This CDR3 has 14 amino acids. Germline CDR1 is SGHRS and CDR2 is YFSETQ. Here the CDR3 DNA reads TGCGCCAGCAGCTTGAACCGGGACCCCTACGAGCAGTACTTC. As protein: CASSLNRDPYEQYF.

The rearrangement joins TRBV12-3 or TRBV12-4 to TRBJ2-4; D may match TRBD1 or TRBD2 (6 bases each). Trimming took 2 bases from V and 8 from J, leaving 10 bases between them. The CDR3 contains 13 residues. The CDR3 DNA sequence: TGTGCCAGCAGTTTAAGGGGGGATGACATTCAGTACTTC. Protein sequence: CASSLRGDDIQYF.

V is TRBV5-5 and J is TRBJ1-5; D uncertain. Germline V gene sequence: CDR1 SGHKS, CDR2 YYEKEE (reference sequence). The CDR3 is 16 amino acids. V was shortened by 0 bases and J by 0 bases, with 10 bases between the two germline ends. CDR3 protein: CASSLAPRSSNQPQHF. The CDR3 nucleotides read TGTGCCAGCAGCTTGGCTCCTCGGAGTAGCAATCAGCCCCAGCATTTT.